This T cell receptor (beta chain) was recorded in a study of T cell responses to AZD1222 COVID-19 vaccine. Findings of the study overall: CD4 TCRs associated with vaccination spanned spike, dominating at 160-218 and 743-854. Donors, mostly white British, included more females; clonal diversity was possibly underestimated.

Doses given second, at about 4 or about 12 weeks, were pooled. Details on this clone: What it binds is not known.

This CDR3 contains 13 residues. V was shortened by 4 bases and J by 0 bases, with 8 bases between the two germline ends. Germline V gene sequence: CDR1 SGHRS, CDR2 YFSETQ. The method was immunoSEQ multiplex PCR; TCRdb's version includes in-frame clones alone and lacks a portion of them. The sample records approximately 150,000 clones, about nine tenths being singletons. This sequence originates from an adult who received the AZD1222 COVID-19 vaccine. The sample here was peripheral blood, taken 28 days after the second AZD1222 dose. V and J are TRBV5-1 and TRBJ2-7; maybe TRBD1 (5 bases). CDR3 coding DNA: TGCGCCAGCAGCCCCCAGGGCTCCTACGAGCAGTACTTC. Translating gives CASSPQGSYEQYF.